The rows below give T cell receptor beta chains drawn from one sample of a study of T cell repertoires in cytomegalovirus infection. MiXCR, run by TCRdb on the reads, gives a single entry per CDR3 protein. The data contain about 570,000 distinct CDR3 sequences, 40% of them singletons. The antigens these receptors bind are not known. Here the sequenced sample was cultured PBMCs, taken from culture after CMV antigen stimulation. These receptors were taken from a human donor in good health (CMV status not recorded). Some clones in this sample may be carry-over from other donors' samples. Each CDR3 is given with its conserved first and last residue. Each record gives: clone size, D gene, V gene, J gene, CDR3 protein, CDR3 DNA. D genes are given only for firm matches. Some rows have no size entry. The others give once, few or many, or a class for an expanded clone.

few	NA	TRBV4-1	TRBJ2-1	CASAGRTARREQFF	TGCGCCAGCGCAGGACGGACCGCCCGGCGTGAGCAGTTCTTC
NA	NA	TRBV5-1	TRBJ2-7	CASSLELGGYEQYF	TGCGCCAGCAGCTTGGAATTGGGAGGATACGAGCAGTACTTC
many	NA	TRBV7-2	TRBJ1-5	CASSIRQGNQPQHF	TGTGCCAGCAGCATAAGACAGGGCAATCAGCCCCAGCATTTT
NA	TRBD2	TRBV6-1	TRBJ2-1	CASKIGGTSYNEQFF	TGTGCCAGCAAGATCGGGGGGACCTCCTACAATGAGCAGTTCTTC
NA	NA	TRBV20-1	TRBJ1-2	CSARGGHQVYGYTF	TGCAGTGCTAGAGGTGGACACCAAGTCTATGGCTACACCTTC
NA	NA	TRBV10-3	TRBJ1-3	CAISESRPGTIYF	TGTGCCATCAGTGAGAGCCGACCGGGCACCATATATTTT
NA	NA	TRBV28	TRBJ2-1	CASSFGQGGINEQFF	TGTGCCAGCAGTTTTGGGCAGGGGGGTATCAATGAGCAGTTCTTC
few	NA	TRBV12-3/TRBV12-4	TRBJ2-1	CASRRVSTYNEQFF	TGTGCCAGCAGACGGGTGTCTACCTACAATGAGCAGTTCTTC
NA	TRBD2	TRBV7-9	TRBJ2-1	CASSTGTSGGGTKQFF	TGTGCCAGCAGCACCGGGACTAGCGGGGGGGGGACGAAGCAGTTCTTC
once	NA	TRBV2	TRBJ2-5	CASSFEVDSGDLETQYF	TGTGCCAGCAGCTTCGAGGTGGACAGCGGGGATCTAGAGACCCAGTACTTC
NA	TRBD1	TRBV6-2/TRBV6-3	TRBJ2-1	CASSSRYRGNEQFF	TGTGCCAGCAGTTCCCGGTACAGGGGCAATGAGCAGTTCTTC
NA	TRBD2	TRBV5-1	TRBJ2-1	CASSFGTMAPNEQFF	TGCGCCAGCAGCTTCGGGACTATGGCACCAAATGAGCAGTTCTTC
few	NA	TRBV7-6	TRBJ1-3	CASSHWPVSGNTIYF	TGTGCCAGCAGCCATTGGCCAGTCTCTGGAAACACCATATATTTT
NA	TRBD2	TRBV15	TRBJ2-7	CATSRKISGGSYEQYF	TGTGCCACCAGCAGAAAGATAAGCGGGGGTTCCTACGAGCAGTACTTC